This T cell receptor (beta chain) is drawn from a study of CD8 T cells in Susac syndrome. The CDR3 spans 14 residues. CDR1 is SNHLY, CDR2 FYNNEI, per germline. Trimming at V came to 6 bases and at J to 3 bases, leaving 4 bases not matched to a gene. RNA in amounts of roughly 0.5 to 1 ug was reverse transcribed with random hexamers. TCRdb fed the immunoSEQ multiplex PCR reads into MiXCR, producing one record per CDR3 protein. The sample carries 100,000 to 150,000 distinct CDR3 sequences, around 94% recorded once. Sequenced material: CD8+ T cells from PBMCs. This receptor was taken from a human donor with Susac syndrome. V and J are TRBV2 and TRBJ1-4; TRBD1 matches at 7 bases. The CDR3 spells CASRRDSSNEKLFF. The DNA of the CDR3 is TGTGCCAGCAGGCGGGACAGCTCTAATGAAAAACTGTTTTTT.